The entry below describes one T cell receptor (beta chain). This clone was recorded only once. Its specific antigen is unknown. No much larger clone exists at a distance of one base, and base qualities are not known. This sample stems from a study of blood T cell repertoires in COVID-19 (dated by TCRdb to 2018 to 2020). Study-level background: Samples covering the acute and convalescent phases of COVID-19 were provided by collaborators in the United States, Italy and Spain. Deeply sampled blood TCRbeta repertoires from subjects exposed to, actively infected with, or recovered from COVID-19 were included in the dataset. The sample metadata nearly always contained a de-identified subject ID, COVID-19 status, age in years and sex. Samples came from the ongoing ImmuneRACE study (first 160 participants) plus 1,254 subjects from 6 global collaborators. The repertoires were released in a freely available public database intended as a resource for research on the immune response to SARS-CoV-2. Where available, HLA class I and class II types were obtained from metadata supplied by the sample provider rather than from assay-based typing. The prospective study material was composed of cDNA or gDNA derived from T cells, B-cell-depleted T cells, or PBMCs. What the authors observed across the whole study: Clinical and demographic metadata were provided uncurated, with the amount varying by source and participant.

Enrolling through a virtual design, the prospective study's participants ranged in age from roughly 18 to 95 years and lived across 24 United States geographic areas. Cohort assignment in the prospective study relied on participant-reported clinical history from a screening survey and a study questionnaire. Recovered participants in ImmuneRACE Cohort 3 were defined by two consecutive negative NP/OP PCR tests, clearance by a healthcare professional, or resolution of symptoms. Mobile phlebotomists in the prospective study collected whole blood, serum and a nasopharyngeal or oropharyngeal swab from every participant. Over a roughly 2-month period, participants in the prospective study had the option of providing additional blood draws and questionnaires. Before DNA extraction, prospective study blood samples were shipped either frozen or at room temperature. TCRbeta CDR3 regions were amplified from genomic DNA using the immunoSEQ Assay, a bias-controlled multiplex PCR. Per the authors' processing: The number of nucleated cells in each sample was estimated from the amplification of reference gene primers within the assay. To quantify the absolute abundance of each unique TCRbeta CDR3 rearrangement, sequence reads were collapsed and filtered. For each sample, productive Simpson clonality was calculated as the square root of Simpson's diversity index over productive rearrangements. TCRdb stores this immuneACCESS table with in-frame sequences only. Part of the clones is absent; in the studies checked, under half of the shortfall reflects unresolved V genes, and no reason is known for the rest. D and trimming were read from the DNA, whereas the V and J calls and clone size are those reported in that table. This sample holds 450,000 or so clones; about 92% were observed only once. The ten largest clones represent about 0.6% of the sample.

V ends up 4 bases short and J 5 bases short, with an unmatched junction base count of 1. According to the germline V gene, CDR1 reads SQVTM and CDR2 reads ANQGSEA. The CDR3 contains 13 residues, cysteine and phenylalanine counted. This entry keeps only the CDR3 DNA: 39 bases, framed from base 1. Sequences were obtained from PBMCs or T cells enriched from blood (not recorded which). The sequence came from a young man who had recovered from COVID-19. The rearrangement joined TRBV29-1 to TRBJ1-5, with 11 bases aligning to TRBD1. The CDR3 here reads CSVGTGGDQPQHF. The sequenced DNA is TGCAGCGTTGGGACAGGGGGCGATCAGCCCCAGCATTTT.